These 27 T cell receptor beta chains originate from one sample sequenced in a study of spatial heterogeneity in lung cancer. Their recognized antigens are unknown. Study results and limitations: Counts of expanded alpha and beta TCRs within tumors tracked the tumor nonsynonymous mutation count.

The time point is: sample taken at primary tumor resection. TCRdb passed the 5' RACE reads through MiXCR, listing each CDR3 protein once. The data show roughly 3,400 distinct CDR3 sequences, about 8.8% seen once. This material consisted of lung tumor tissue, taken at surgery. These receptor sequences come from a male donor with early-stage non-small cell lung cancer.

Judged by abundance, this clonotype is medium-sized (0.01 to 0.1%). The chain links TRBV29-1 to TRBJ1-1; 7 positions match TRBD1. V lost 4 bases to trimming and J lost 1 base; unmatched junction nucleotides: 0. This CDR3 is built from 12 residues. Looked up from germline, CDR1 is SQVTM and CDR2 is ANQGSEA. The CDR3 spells CSVGTGNTEAFF. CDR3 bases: TGCAGCGTTGGGACAGGGAACACTGAAGCTTTCTTT.

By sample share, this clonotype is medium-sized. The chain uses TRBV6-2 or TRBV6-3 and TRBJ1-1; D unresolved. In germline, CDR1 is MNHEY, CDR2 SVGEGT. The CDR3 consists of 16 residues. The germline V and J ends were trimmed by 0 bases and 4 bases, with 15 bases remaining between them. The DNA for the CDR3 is TGTGCCAGCAGTTACTCAGGGCGGGGTTCGAGCACTGAAGCTTTCTTT. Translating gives CASSYSGRGSSTEAFF.

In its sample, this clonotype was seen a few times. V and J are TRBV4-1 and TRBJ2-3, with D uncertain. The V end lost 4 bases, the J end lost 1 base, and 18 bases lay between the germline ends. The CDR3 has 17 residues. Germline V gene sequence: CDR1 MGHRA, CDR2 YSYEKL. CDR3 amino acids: CASSLSTLARGTDTQYF. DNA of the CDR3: TGCGCCAGCAGCCTATCGACATTGGCACGGGGCACAGATACGCAGTATTTT.

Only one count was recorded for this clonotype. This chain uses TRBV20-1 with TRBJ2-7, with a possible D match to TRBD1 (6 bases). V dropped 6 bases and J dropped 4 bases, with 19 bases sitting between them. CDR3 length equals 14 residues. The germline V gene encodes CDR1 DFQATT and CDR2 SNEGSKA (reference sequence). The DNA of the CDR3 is TGCAGTGCCCAAATTCCGACAGGACTTTACGAGCAGTACTTC. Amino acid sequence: CSAQIPTGLYEQYF.

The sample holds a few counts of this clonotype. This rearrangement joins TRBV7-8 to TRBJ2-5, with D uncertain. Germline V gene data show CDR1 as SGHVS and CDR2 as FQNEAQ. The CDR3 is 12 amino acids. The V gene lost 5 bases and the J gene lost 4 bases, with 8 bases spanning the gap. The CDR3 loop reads CASSPRRETQYF. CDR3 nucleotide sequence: TGTGCCAGCAGCCCTCGCCGAGAGACCCAGTACTTC.

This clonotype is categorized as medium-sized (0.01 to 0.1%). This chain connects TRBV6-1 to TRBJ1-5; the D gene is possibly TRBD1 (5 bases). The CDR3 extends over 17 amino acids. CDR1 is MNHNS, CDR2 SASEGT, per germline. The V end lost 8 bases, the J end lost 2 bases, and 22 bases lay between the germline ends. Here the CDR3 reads CASAGKFGGLGNQPQHF. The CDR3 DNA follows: TGTGCCAGCGCTGGGAAGTTCGGGGGGTTGGGCAATCAGCCCCAGCATTTT.

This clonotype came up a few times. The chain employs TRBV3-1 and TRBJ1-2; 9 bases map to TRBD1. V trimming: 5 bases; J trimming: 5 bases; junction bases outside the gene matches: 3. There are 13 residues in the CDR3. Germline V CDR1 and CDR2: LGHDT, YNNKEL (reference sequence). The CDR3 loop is CASSSQGAYGYTF. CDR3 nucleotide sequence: TGTGCCAGCAGCTCACAGGGGGCGTATGGCTACACCTTC.

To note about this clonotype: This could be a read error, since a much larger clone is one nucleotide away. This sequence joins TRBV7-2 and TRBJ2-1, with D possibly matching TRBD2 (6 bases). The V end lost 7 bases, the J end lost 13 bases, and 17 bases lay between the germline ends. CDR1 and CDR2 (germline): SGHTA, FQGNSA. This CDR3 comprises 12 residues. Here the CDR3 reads CASNQSGRFQFF. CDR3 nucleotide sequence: TGTGCCAGCAACCAAAGCGGGCGCTTCCAGTTCTTC.

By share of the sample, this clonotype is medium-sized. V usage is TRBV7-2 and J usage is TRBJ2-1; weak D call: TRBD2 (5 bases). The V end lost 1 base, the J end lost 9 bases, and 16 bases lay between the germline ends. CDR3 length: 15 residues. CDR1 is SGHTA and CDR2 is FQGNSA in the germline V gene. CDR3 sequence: CASSLGLGNTGEQFF. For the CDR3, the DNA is TGTGCCAGCAGCTTAGGACTCGGGAACACGGGTGAGCAGTTCTTC.

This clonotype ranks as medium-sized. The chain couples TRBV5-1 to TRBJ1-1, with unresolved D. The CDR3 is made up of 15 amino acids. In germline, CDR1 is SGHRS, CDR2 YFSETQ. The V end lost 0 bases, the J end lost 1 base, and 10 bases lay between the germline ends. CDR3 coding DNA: TGCGCCAGCAGCTTGGGGCCAGTTGGGAACACTGAAGCTTTCTTT. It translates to CASSLGPVGNTEAFF.

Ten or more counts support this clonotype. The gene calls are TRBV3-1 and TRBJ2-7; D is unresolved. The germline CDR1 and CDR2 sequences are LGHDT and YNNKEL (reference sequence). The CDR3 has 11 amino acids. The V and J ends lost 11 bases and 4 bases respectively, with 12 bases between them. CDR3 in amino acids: CAAGQAYEQYF. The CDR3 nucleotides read TGTGCCGCCGGCCAGGCGTACGAGCAGTACTTC.

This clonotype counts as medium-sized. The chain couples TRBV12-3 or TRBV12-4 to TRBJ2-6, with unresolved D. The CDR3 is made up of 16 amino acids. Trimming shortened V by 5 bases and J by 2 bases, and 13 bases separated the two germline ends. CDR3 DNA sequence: TGTGCCAGCAGTCCCGGCGGTGGGGCTGGGGCCAACGTCCTGACTTTC. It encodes CASSPGGGAGANVLTF.

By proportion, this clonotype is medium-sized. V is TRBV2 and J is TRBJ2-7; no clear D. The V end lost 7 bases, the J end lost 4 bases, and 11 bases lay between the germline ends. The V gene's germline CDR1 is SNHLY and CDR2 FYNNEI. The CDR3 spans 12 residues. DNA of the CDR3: TGTGCCAGCAACGCCTTTGGATACGAGCAGTACTTC. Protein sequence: CASNAFGYEQYF. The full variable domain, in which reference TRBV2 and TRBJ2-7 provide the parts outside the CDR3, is EPEVTQTPSHQVTQMGQEVILRCVPISNHLYFYWYRQILGQKVEFLVSFYNNEISEKSEIFDDQFSVERPDGSNFTLKIRSTKLEDSAMYFCASNAFGYEQYFGPGTRLTVT.

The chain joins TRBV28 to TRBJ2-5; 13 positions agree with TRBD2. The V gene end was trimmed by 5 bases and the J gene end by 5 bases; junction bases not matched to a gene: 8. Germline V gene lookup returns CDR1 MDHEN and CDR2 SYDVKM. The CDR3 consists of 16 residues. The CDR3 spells CASSPRLAGGGETQYF. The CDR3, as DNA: TGTGCCAGCAGTCCGAGACTAGCGGGGGGCGGGGAGACCCAGTACTTC.

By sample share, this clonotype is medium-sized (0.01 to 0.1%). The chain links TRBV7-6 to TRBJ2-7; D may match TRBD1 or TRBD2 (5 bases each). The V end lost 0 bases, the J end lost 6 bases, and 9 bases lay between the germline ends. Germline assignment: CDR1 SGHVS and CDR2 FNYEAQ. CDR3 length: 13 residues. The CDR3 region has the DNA TGTGCCAGCAGCTTAGCGGGGACCACCGAGCAGTACTTC. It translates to CASSLAGTTEQYF.

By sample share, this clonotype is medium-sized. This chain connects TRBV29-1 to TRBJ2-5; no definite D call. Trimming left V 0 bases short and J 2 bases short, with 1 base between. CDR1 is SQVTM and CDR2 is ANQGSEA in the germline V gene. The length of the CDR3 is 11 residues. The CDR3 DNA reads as TGCAGCGTTGAAGAACAAGAGACCCAGTACTTC. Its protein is CSVEEQETQYF.

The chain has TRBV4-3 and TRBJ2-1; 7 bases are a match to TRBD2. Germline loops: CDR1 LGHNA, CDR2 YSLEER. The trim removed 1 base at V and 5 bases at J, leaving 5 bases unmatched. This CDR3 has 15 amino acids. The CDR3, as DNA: TGCGCCAGCAGCCAAGTGGCTAGCGGCAACAATGAGCAGTTCTTC. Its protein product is CASSQVASGNNEQFF.

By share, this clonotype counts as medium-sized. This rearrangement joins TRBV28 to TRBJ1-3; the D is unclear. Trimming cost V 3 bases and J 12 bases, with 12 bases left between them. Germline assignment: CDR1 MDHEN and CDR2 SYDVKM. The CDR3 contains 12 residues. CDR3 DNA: TGTGCCAGCAGTTTCAAGGCCCAGCACATATATTTT. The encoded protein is CASSFKAQHIYF.

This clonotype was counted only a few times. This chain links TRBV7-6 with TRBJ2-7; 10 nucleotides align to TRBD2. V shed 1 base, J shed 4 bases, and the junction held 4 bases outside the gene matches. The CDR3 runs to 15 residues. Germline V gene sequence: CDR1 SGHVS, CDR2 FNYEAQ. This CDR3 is CASSLGAGGAYEQYF. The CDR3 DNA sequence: TGTGCCAGCAGCTTAGGAGCGGGAGGGGCGTACGAGCAGTACTTC.

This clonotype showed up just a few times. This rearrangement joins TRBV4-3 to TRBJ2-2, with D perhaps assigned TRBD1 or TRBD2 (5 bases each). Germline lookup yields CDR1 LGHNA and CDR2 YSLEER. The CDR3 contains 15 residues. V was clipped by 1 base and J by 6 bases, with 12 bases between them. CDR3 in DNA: TGCGCCAGCAGCCAAGTTTACTGGGACCCCGGGGAGCTGTTTTTT. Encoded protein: CASSQVYWDPGELFF.

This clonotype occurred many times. CDR3 sequence (DNA): TGTGCCAGCCGTTTTCTTGACAGGGACAACTATGGCTACACCTTC. Translation: CASRFLDRDNYGYTF. The gene calls are TRBV6-2 or TRBV6-3 and TRBJ1-2; 7 bases align to TRBD1. CDR1 and CDR2 (germline): MNHEY, SVGEGT. V was pared by 8 bases and J by 2 bases, with 11 bases of the junction left unmatched. CDR3 size: 15 residues.

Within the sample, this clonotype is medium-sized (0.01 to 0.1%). The CDR3 reads CASSLQENTEAFF. In nucleotides, the CDR3 is TGTGCCAGCAGTCTCCAGGAGAACACTGAAGCTTTCTTT. The chain couples TRBV6-5 to TRBJ1-1; D is unresolved. The CDR3 is 13 residues long. Germline V CDR1 and CDR2: MNHEY, SVGAGI. Trimming took 5 bases from V and 1 from J, leaving 8 bases between them.

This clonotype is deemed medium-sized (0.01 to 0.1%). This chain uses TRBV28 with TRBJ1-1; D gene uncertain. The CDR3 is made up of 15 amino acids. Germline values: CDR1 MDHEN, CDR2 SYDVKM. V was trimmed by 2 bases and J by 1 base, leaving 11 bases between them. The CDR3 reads CASSLLANTNTEAFF. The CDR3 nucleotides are TGTGCCAGCAGTTTACTCGCAAATACGAACACTGAAGCTTTCTTT.

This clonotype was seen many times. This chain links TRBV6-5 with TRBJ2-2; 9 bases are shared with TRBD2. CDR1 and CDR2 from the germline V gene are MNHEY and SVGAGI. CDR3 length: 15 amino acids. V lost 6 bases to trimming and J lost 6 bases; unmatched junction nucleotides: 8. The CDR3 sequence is CASRGLARSPGELFF. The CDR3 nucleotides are TGTGCCAGCAGAGGACTAGCGAGATCCCCCGGGGAGCTGTTTTTT.

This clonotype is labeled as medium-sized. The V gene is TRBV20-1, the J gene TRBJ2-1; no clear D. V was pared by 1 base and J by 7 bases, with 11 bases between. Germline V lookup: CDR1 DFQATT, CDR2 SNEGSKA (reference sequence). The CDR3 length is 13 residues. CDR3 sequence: CSARGPILNEQFF. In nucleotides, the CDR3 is TGCAGTGCTAGAGGCCCCATCCTGAATGAGCAGTTCTTC.

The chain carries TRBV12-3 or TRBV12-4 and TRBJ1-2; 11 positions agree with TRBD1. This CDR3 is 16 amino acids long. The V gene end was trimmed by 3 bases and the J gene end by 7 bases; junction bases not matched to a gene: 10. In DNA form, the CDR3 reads TGTGCCAGCAGTTTTCAGGACAGGGGGCGCGTCGGTGGCTACACCTTC. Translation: CASSFQDRGRVGGYTF.

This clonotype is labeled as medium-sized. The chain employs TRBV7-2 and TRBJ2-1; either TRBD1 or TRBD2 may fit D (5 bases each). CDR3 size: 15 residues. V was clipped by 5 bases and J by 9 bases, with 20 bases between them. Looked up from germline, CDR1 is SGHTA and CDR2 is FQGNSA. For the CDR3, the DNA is TGTGCCAGCAGCCCCCAGTGGGGGTCTCAGGGTGAGCAGTTCTTC. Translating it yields CASSPQWGSQGEQFF.